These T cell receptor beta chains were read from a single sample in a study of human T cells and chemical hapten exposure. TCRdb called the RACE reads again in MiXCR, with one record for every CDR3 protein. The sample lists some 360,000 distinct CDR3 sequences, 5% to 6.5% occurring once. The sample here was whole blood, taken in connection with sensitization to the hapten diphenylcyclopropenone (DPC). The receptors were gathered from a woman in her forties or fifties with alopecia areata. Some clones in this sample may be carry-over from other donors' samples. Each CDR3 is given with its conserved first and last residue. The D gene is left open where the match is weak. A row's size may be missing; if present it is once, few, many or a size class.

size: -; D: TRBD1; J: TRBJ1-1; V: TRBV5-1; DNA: TGCGCCAGCAGCTGGACAGGGTTTAACACTGAAGCTTTCTTT; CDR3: CASSWTGFNTEAFF
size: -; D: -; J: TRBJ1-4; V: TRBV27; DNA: TGTGCCAGCAGTTTGATACGATCTAATGAAAAACTGTTTTTT; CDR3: CASSLIRSNEKLFF
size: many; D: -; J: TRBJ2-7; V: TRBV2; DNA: TGTGCCACCCGGGCCCCAGGCTACGAGCAGTACTTC; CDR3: CATRAPGYEQYF
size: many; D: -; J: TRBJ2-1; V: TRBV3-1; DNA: TGTGCCAGCAGCTTCATCGATGAGCAGTTCTTC; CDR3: CASSFIDEQFF
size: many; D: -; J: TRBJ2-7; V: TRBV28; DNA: TGTGCCAGCGAAACAGGTTCGGGCCTCTACGAGCAGTACTTC; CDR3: CASETGSGLYEQYF
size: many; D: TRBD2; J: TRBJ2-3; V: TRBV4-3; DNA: TGCGCCAGCAGCCAAGGTCTAGCGGGAGGCACAGATACGCAGTATTTT; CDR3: CASSQGLAGGTDTQYF
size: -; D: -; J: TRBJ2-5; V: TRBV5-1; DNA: TGCGCCAGCAGCCTGGACATATTAGAGACCCAGTACTTC; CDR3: CASSLDILETQYF
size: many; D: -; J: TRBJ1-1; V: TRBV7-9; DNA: TGTGCCAGCAGCTTAGTTTTAGGCATGAACACTGAAGCTTTCTTT; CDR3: CASSLVLGMNTEAFF
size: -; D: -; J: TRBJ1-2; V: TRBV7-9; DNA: TGTGCCAGCAGCTTATCCCCTGGGCCCCCCTTTCACACCTTC; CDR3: CASSLSPGPPFHTF
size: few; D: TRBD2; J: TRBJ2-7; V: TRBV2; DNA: TGTGCCAGCAGTGATTCCAGCGGGAGGAGCGAGCAGTACTTC; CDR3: CASSDSSGRSEQYF
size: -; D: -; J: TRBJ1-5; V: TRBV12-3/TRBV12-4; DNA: TGTGCCAGCAGTTTCGGGCAGGGGATCGATCAGCCCCAGCATTTT; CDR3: CASSFGQGIDQPQHF
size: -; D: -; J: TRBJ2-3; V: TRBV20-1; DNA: TGCAGTGCACCGGGACCGCGCACAGATACGCAGTATTTT; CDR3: CSAPGPRTDTQYF
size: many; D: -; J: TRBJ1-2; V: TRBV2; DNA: TGTGCCAGCCTCGACAGCTATGGCTACACCTTC; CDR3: CASLDSYGYTF
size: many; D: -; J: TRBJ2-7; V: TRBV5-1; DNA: TGCGCCAGCAGCTCCGCCGGGACTGGGGGCTACGAGCAGTACTTC; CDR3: CASSSAGTGGYEQYF
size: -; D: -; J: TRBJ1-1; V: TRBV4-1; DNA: TGCGCCAGCAGGAAGAGGCATCTGAACACTGAAGCTTTCTTT; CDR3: CASRKRHLNTEAFF
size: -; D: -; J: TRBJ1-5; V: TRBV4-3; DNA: TGCGCCAGCAGCCAAGATCCCTGGAGCAATCAGCCCCAGCATTTT; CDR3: CASSQDPWSNQPQHF
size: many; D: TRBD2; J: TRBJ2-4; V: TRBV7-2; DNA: TGTGCCAGCAGCCCGAGGGCGGGGGAGGGCATTCAGTACTTC; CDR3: CASSPRAGEGIQYF
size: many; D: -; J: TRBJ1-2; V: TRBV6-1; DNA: TGTGCCAGCAGTCCCGGACCCTCCTATGGCTACACCTTC; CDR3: CASSPGPSYGYTF
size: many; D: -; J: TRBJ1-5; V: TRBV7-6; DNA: TGTGCCAGCAGCCGGACAGACAATCAGCCCCAGCATTTT; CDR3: CASSRTDNQPQHF
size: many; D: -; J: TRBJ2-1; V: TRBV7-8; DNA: TGTGCCAGCAGCTTGGCCTATAAGGCCAATTCTTCCTACAATGAGCAGTTCTTC; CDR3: CASSLAYKANSSYNEQFF
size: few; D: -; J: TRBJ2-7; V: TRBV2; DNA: TGTGCCAGCGGCCAGGGGCACTACGAGCAGTACTTC; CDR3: CASGQGHYEQYF
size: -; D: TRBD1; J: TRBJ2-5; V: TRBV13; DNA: TGTGCCAGCAGCCCAAGAGCCCTGACAGGGATGGAGACCCAGTACTTC; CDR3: CASSPRALTGMETQYF
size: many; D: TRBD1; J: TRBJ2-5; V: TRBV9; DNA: TGTGCCAGCAGCGTTGGACAGGGGGCTAGAGAGACCCAGTACTTC; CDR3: CASSVGQGARETQYF
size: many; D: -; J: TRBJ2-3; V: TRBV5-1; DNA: TGCGCCAGCAGCTCCCTTTCTAGCCGGGATACGCAGTATTTT; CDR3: CASSSLSSRDTQYF
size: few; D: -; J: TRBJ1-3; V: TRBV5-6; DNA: TGTGCCAGCAGCTGGAAGGGGACGGGGAGCTCTGGAAACACCATATATTTT; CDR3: CASSWKGTGSSGNTIYF
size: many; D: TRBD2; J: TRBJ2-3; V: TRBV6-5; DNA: TGTGCCAGCAGTTACTCGTTACTAGCGGGAGGGCCAGATACGCAGTATTTT; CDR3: CASSYSLLAGGPDTQYF
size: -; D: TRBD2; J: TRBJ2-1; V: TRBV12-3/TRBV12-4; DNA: TGTGCCAGCAGTTTAAGCGGGGGGATCCACAATGAGCAGTTCTTC; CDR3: CASSLSGGIHNEQFF
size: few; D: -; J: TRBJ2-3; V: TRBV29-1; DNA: TGCAGCGTTGTGGCTACCACAGATACGCAGTATTTT; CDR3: CSVVATTDTQYF
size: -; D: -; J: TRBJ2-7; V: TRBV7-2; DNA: TGTGCCAGCAGCCTGGGACACGAACCACCCTACGAGCAGTACTTC; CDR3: CASSLGHEPPYEQYF
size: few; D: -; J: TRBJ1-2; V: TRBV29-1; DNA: TGCAGCGTTGAAGCAGTTTCTAACTATGGCTACACCTTC; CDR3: CSVEAVSNYGYTF
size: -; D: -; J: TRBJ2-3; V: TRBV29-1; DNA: TGCAGCGTACGGGGGGCAACGGGCACAGATACGCAGTATTTT; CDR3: CSVRGATGTDTQYF
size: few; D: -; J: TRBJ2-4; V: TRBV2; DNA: TGTGCCAGCCGGCAGACAGATATAGCCAAAAACATTCAGTACTTC; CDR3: CASRQTDIAKNIQYF
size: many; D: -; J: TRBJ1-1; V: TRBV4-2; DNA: TGTGCCAGCAGCCAAGTGAAGGGGACTGAAGCTTTCTTT; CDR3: CASSQVKGTEAFF
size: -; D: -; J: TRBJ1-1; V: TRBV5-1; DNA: TGCGCCAGCAGCTTGGACATCGGCACTGAAGCTTTCTTT; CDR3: CASSLDIGTEAFF
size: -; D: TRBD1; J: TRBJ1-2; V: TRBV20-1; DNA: TGCAGTGCTTCCTTCTCTTCGGGACAGAGCTATGGCTACACCTTC; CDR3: CSASFSSGQSYGYTF
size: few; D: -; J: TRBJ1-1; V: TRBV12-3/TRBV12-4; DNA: TGTGCCAGCAGTATAGTGAACACTGAAGCTTTCTTT; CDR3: CASSIVNTEAFF
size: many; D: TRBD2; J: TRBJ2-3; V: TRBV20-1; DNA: TGCAGTGCTAGAGTAGCGGGGGGAGGTTATACGCAGTATTTT; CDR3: CSARVAGGGYTQYF
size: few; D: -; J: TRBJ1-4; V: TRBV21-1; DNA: TGTGCCAGCAGCAAAGGGAGGGTGAACGGGGTAGAGTGTTCGGGAAAACTGTTTTTT; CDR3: CASSKGRVNGVECSGKLFF
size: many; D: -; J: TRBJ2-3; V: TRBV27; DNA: TGTGCCAGCAGTTTGTTGAGCCCAGGAACAGATACGCAGTATTTT; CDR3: CASSLLSPGTDTQYF
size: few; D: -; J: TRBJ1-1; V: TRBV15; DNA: TGTGCCACCAGCAGGCGTGGGACGGTTAACACTGAAGCTTTCTTT; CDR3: CATSRRGTVNTEAFF
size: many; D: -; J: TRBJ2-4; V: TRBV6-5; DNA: TGTGCCAGCAGTCGGGACTGGAAAAACATTCAGTACTTC; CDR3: CASSRDWKNIQYF
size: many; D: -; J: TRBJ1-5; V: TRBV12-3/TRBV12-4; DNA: TGTGCCAGCAGTTTAGCACATAGCAATCAGCCCCAGCATTTT; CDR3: CASSLAHSNQPQHF
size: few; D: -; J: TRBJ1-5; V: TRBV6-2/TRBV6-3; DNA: TGTGCCAGCAGCCCTTGGGCATCTAGCAATCAGCCCCAGCATTTT; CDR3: CASSPWASSNQPQHF
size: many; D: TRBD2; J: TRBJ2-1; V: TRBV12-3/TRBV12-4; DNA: TGTGCCTGTACGCGACTAGCGGAGATTAGCTCCTACAATGAGCAGTTCTTC; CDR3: CACTRLAEISSYNEQFF
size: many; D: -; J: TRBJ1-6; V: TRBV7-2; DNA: TGTGCCAGCAGCATCATCCGACAGATTTCTAATTCACCCCTCCACTTT; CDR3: CASSIIRQISNSPLHF
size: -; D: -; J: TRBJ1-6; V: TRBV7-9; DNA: TGTGCCAGCAGCTCAGATAATTCACCCCTCCACTTT; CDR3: CASSSDNSPLHF
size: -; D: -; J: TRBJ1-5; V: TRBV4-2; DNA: TGTGCCAGCAGCCCCCGAGAACGGGGATGGAGCAATCAGCCCCAGCATTTT; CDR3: CASSPRERGWSNQPQHF
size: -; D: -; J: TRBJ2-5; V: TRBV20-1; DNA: TGCAGTGCTCGCTTTAGCGGACGCCAAGAGACCCAGTACTTC; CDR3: CSARFSGRQETQYF
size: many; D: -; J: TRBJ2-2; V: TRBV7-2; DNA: TGTGCCAGCAGCCCGAGCCTCCGGGCCTGGGAGGGGGAGCTGTTTTTT; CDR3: CASSPSLRAWEGELFF